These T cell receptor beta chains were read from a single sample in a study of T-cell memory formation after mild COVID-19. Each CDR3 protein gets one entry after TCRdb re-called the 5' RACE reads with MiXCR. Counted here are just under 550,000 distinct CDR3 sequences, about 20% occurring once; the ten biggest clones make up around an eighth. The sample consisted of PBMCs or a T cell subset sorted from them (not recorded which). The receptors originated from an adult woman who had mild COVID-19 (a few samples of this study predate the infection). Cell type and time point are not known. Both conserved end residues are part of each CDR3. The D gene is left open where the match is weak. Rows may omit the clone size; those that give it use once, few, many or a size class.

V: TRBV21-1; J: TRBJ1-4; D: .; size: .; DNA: TGTGCCAGCCGTAAGGGACAGCCTTCAACTAATGAAAAACTGTTTTTT; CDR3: CASRKGQPSTNEKLFF
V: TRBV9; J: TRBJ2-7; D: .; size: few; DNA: TGTGCCAGCAGCGGTTGGGACTTTACGGGGGAGCAGTACTTC; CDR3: CASSGWDFTGEQYF
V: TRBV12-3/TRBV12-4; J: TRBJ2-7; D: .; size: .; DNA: TGTGCCAGCCGAGGAGGGCTCGGAGAGCAGTACTTC; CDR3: CASRGGLGEQYF
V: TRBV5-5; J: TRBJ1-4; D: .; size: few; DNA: TGTGCCAGCAGCTTGAAGTCCGGAAAGGGTGAAAAACTGTTTTTT; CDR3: CASSLKSGKGEKLFF
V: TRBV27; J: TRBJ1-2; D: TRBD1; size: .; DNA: TGTGCCAGCAGTCGGACAGGTCCTAACTATGGCTACACCTTC; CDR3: CASSRTGPNYGYTF
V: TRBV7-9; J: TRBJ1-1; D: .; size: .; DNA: TGTGCCAGCAGCTATCCGGGACATCCTTCGGGCACTGAAGCTTTCTTT; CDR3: CASSYPGHPSGTEAFF
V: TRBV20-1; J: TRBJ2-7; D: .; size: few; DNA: TGCAGTGCTGACGCCACACAGGGATCCTCCTACGAGCAGTACTTC; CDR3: CSADATQGSSYEQYF
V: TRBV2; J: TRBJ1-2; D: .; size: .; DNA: TGTGCCAGCAGTGATGCGGGCGCGGACTATGGCTACACCTTC; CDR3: CASSDAGADYGYTF
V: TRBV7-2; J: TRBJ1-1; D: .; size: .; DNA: TGTGCCAGCAGCTTAGCTGGGATGAGGACTGAAGCTTTCTTT; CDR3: CASSLAGMRTEAFF
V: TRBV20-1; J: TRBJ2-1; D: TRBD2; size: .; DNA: TGCAGTGCTAGGGGCACAGCGGGGGGGCGAAATGAGCAGTTCTTC; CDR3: CSARGTAGGRNEQFF
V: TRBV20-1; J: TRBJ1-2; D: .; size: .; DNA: TGCAGTGCTAGTGATCCGGGGGGCCCTTATGGCTACACCTTC; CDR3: CSASDPGGPYGYTF
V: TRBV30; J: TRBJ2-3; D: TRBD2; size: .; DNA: TGTGCCTGGAGTGGCAGCGGGGAAGCAGATACGCAGTATTTT; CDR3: CAWSGSGEADTQYF
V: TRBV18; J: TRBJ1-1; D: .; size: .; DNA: TGTGCCAGCTCACCCAACGGAGGGGAAAACACTGAAGCTTTCTTT; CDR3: CASSPNGGENTEAFF